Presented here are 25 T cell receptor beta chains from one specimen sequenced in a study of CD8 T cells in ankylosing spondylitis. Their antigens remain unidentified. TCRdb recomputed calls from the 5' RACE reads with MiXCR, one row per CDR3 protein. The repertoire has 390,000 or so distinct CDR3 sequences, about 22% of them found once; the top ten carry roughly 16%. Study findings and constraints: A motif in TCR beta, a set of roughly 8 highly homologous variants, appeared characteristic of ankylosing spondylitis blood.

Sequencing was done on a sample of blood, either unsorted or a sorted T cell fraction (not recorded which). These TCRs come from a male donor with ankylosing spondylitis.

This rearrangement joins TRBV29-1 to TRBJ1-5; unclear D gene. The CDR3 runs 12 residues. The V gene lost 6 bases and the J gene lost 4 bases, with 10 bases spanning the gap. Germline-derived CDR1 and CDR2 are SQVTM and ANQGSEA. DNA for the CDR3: TGCAGCGTCGCTCCGCCGAATCAGCCCCAGCATTTT. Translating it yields CSVAPPNQPQHF.

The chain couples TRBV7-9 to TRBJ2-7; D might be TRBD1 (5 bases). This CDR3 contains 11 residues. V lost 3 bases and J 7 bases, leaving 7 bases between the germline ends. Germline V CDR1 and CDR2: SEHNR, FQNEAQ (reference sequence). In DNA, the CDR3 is TGTGCCAGCAGCTTCAACAGGGAGCAGTACTTC. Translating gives CASSFNREQYF.

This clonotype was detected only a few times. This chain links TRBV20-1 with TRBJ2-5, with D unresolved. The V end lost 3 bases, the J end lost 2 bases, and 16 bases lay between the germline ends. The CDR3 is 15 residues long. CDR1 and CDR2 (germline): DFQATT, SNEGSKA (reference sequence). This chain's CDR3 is CSASPGWADQETQYF. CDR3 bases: TGCAGTGCTAGCCCCGGCTGGGCGGATCAAGAGACCCAGTACTTC.

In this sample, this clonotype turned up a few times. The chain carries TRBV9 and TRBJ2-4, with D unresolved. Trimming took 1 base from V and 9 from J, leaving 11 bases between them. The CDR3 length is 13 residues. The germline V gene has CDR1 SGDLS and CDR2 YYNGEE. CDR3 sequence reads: CASSVSQQGIQYF. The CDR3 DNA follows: TGTGCCAGCAGCGTATCCCAGCAAGGCATTCAGTACTTC.

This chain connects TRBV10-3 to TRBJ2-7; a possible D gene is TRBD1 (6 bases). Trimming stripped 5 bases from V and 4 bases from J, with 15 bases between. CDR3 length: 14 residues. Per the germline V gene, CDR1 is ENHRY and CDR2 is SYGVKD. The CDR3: CAISYPGQAYEQYF. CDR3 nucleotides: TGTGCCATCAGTTACCCGGGACAAGCTTACGAGCAGTACTTC.

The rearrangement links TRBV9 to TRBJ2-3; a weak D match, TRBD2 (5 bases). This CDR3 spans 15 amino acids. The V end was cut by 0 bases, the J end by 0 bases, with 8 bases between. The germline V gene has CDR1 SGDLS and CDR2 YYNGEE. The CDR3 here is CASSVGGISTDTQYF. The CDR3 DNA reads TGTGCCAGCAGCGTAGGAGGGATTAGCACAGATACGCAGTATTTT.

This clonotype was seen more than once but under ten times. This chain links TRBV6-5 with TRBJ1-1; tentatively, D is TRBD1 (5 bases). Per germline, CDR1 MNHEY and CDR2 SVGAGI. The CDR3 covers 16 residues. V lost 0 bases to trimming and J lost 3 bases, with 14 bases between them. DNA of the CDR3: TGTGCCAGCAGTTACTCGAGTGGCCAGGGTTACACTGAAGCTTTCTTT. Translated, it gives CASSYSSGQGYTEAFF.

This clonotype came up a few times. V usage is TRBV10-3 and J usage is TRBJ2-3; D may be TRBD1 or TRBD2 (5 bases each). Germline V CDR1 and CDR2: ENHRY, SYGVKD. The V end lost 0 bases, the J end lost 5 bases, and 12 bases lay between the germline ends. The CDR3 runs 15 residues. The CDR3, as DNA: TGTGCCATCAGTGAGTCTGGGGGTGCTGGAGATACGCAGTATTTT. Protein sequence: CAISESGGAGDTQYF.

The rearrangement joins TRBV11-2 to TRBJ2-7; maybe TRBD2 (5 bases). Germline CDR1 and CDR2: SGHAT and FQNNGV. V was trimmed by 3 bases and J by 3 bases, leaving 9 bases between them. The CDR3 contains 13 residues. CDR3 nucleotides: TGTGCCAGCAGCTTCTCGGGGTTCTACGAGCAGTACTTC. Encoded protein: CASSFSGFYEQYF.

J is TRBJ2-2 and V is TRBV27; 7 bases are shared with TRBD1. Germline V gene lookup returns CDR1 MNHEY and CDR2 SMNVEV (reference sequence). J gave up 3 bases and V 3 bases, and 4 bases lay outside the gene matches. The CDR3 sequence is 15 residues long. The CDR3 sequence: CASSFGTDYTGELFF. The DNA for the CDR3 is TGTGCCAGCAGTTTTGGGACAGACTACACCGGGGAGCTGTTTTTT.

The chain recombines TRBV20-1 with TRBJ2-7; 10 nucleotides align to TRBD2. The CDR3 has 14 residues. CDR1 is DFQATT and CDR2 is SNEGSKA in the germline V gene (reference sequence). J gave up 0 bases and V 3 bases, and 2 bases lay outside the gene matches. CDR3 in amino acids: CSASGLAASYEQYF. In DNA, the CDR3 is TGCAGTGCTAGCGGACTAGCGGCCTCCTACGAGCAGTACTTC.

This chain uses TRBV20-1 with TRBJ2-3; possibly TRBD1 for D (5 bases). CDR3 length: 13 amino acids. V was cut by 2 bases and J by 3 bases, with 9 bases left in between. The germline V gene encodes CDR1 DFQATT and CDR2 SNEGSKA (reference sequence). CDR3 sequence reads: CSARQGATDTQYF. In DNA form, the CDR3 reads TGCAGTGCTAGACAGGGTGCGACAGATACGCAGTATTTT.

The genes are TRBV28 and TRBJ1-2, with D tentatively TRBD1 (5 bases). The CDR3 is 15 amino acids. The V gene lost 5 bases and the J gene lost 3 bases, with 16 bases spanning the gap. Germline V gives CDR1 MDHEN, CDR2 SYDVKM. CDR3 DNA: TGTGCCAGCAGTCGACAGCCCGACAGTGACTATGGCTACACCTTC. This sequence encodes CASSRQPDSDYGYTF.

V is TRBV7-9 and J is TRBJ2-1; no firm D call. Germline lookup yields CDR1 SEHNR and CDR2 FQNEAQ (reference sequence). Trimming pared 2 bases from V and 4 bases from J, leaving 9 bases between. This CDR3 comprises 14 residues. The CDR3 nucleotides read TGTGCCAGCAGCTTATTTGTAGCTTACAATGAGCAGTTCTTC. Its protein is CASSLFVAYNEQFF.

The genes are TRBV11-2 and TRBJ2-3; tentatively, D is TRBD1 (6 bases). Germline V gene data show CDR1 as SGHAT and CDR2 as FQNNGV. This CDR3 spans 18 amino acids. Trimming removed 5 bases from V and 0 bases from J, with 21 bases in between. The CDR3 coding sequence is TGTGCCAGCAGCACCTCGCGAAGGGGGACCCCTAGCACAGATACGCAGTATTTT. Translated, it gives CASSTSRRGTPSTDTQYF.

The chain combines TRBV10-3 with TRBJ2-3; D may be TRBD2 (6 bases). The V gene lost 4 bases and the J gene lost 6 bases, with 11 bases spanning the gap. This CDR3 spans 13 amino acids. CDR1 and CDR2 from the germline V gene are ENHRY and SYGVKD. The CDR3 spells CAISGGVEDTQYF. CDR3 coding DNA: TGTGCCATCAGTGGCGGGGTGGAGGATACGCAGTATTTT.

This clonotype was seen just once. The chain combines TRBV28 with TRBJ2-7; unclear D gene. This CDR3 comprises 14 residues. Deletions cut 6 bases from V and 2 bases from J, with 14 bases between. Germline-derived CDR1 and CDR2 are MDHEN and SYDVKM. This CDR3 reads CASSLTIMTYEQYF. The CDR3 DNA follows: TGTGCCAGCAGCCTCACAATCATGACCTACGAGCAGTACTTC.

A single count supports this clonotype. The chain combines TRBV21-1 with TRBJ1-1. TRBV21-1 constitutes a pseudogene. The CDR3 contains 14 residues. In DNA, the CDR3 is TGTGCCAGCAGATCCGCACGGGGAAACACTGAAGCTTTCTTT. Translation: CASRSARGNTEAFF.

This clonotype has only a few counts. The CDR3 loop is CASSRQDSNQPQHF. The DNA for the CDR3 is TGTGCCAGCAGTAGACAGGATTCCAATCAGCCCCAGCATTTT. The chain combines TRBV12-3 or TRBV12-4 with TRBJ1-5, with a weak D call TRBD1 (6 bases). This CDR3 contains 14 residues. V was trimmed by 5 bases and J by 3 bases, leaving 11 bases between them.

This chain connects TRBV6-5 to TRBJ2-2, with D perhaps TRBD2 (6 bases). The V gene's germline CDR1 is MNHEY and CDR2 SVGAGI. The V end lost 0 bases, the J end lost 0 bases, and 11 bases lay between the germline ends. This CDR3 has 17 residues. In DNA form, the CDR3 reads TGTGCCAGCAGTTACTCGGAGGGAGGTTCGAACACCGGGGAGCTGTTTTTT. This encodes CASSYSEGGSNTGELFF.

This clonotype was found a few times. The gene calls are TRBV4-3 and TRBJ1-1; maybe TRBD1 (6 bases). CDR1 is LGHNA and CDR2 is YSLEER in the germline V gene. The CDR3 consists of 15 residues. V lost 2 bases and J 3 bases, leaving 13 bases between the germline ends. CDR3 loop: CASSQLGQLYTEAFF. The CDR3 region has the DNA TGCGCCAGCAGCCAACTCGGACAGTTATACACTGAAGCTTTCTTT.

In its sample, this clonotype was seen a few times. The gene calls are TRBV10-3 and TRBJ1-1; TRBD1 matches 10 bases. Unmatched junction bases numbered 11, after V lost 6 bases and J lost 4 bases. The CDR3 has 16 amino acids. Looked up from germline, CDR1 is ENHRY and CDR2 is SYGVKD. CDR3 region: CAIREPDRGQGTEAFF. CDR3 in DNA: TGTGCCATCAGGGAACCCGACAGGGGGCAGGGCACTGAAGCTTTCTTT.

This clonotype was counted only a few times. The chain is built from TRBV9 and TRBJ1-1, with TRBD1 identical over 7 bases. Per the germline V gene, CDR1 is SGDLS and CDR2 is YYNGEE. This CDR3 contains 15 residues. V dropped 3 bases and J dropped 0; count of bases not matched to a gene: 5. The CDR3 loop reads CASSAWDSMNTEAFF. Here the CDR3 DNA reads TGTGCCAGCAGCGCCTGGGACAGCATGAACACTGAAGCTTTCTTT.

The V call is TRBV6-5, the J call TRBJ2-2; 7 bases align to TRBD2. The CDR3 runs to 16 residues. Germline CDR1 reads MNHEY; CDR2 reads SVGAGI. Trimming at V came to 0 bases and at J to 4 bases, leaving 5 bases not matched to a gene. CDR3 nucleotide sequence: TGTGCCAGCAGTTACTCATGGGGGAGGGCCACCGGGGAGCTGTTTTTT. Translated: CASSYSWGRATGELFF.

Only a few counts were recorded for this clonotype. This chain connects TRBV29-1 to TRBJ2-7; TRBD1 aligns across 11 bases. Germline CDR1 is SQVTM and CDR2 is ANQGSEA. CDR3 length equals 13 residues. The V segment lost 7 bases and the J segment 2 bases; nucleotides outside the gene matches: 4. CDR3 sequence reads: CSGTGGSAYEQYF. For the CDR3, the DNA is TGCAGCGGGACAGGGGGCTCAGCCTACGAGCAGTACTTC.